This is a list of T cell receptor beta chains from one sample in a study of CD8 T cells in Susac syndrome. TCRdb passed the immunoSEQ multiplex PCR reads through MiXCR, listing each CDR3 protein once. The table lists some 90,000 distinct CDR3 sequences, 85% to 95% of them singletons. Sequencing was done on a sample of CD8+ T cells from PBMCs. These receptor sequences come from a human donor in good health. Each CDR3 is given with its conserved first and last residue. The D gene is left open where the match is weak. Clone size is shown for a subset of rows, as once, few, many or a class of expanded clone.

>once|-|TRBV6-5|TRBJ1-1
CASSGGFGTEAFF
TGTGCCAGCAGTGGGGGGTTTGGCACTGAAGCTTTCTTT
>-|TRBD1|TRBV4-1|TRBJ2-7
CASSRTGEEWNEQYF
TGCGCCAGCAGCCGGACAGGGGAGGAGTGGAACGAGCAGTACTTC
>-|-|TRBV7-9|TRBJ2-2
CASSPTLTTGELFF
TGTGCCAGCAGCCCCACCCTGACCACCGGGGAGCTGTTTTTT
>few|TRBD1|TRBV4-2|TRBJ2-7
CASSQEQGPAYEQYF
TGTGCCAGCAGCCAAGAACAGGGGCCCGCCTACGAGCAGTACTTC
>-|TRBD1|TRBV13|TRBJ1-5
CASSLSPGGNNQPQHF
TGTGCCAGCAGCTTAAGCCCAGGGGGCAACAATCAGCCCCAGCATTTT
>-|TRBD1|TRBV27|TRBJ1-5
CASSLGTGGSQPQHF
TGTGCCAGCAGTTTAGGGACAGGGGGTAGTCAGCCCCAGCATTTT
>-|-|TRBV5-4|TRBJ1-2
CASSASGGYTF
TGTGCCAGCAGTGCATCTGGTGGCTACACCTTC
>once|TRBD2|TRBV6-5|TRBJ2-2
CASSYYGPSGEGGELFF
TGTGCCAGCAGTTACTATGGGCCTAGCGGGGAAGGCGGGGAGCTGTTTTTT
>-|-|TRBV19|TRBJ2-3
CASSIVGRDTQYF
TGTGCCAGTAGTATCGTCGGCAGGGATACGCAGTATTTT
>-|TRBD1|TRBV24-1|TRBJ2-5
CATSAPGHRGRETQYF
TGTGCCACCAGTGCCCCTGGTCACAGGGGACGAGAGACCCAGTACTTC
>once|TRBD1|TRBV5-1|TRBJ1-2
CASSPGQGLGGYTF
TGCGCCAGCAGCCCGGGACAGGGTTTGGGTGGCTACACCTTC
>-|TRBD2|TRBV13|TRBJ2-7
CASSLATLAGTYEQYF
TGTGCCAGCAGCTTAGCCACTCTAGCGGGGACCTACGAGCAGTACTTC
>-|-|TRBV29-1|TRBJ1-1
CSVEAPWKIGEAFF
TGCAGCGTTGAAGCCCCCTGGAAAATCGGTGAAGCTTTCTTT
>-|TRBD1|TRBV13|TRBJ2-2
CASSLRGQTGELFF
TGTGCCAGCAGCTTAAGGGGGCAAACCGGGGAGCTGTTTTTT
>-|-|TRBV29-1|TRBJ2-2
CSVGGNTGELFF
TGCAGCGTTGGAGGGAACACCGGGGAGCTGTTTTTT
>-|-|TRBV6-1|TRBJ1-5
CASSEFNLGDQPQHF
TGTGCCAGCAGTGAATTCAACCTCGGCGATCAGCCCCAGCATTTT
>-|-|TRBV30|TRBJ2-6
CAWSVLGFSGANVLTF
TGTGCCTGGAGTGTACTTGGTTTTTCTGGGGCCAACGTCCTGACTTTC
>-|TRBD1|TRBV20-1|TRBJ2-7
CSVGQGAAYEQYF
TGCAGTGTCGGACAGGGGGCTGCCTACGAGCAGTACTTC
>-|TRBD1|TRBV4-1|TRBJ2-7
CASSQDKRQGIEQYF
TGCGCCAGCAGCCAAGATAAGAGACAGGGGATCGAGCAGTACTTC
>-|TRBD1|TRBV5-6|TRBJ2-6
CASRTGTPYGWANVLTF
TGTGCCAGCAGGACAGGGACACCCTACGGCTGGGCCAACGTCCTGACTTTC
>-|TRBD2|TRBV2|TRBJ2-3
CASSGTSGGLSTDTQYF
TGTGCCAGCAGTGGGACTAGCGGGGGGCTAAGCACAGATACGCAGTATTTT
>-|-|TRBV7-2|TRBJ1-1
CASSFTEAFF
TGTGCCAGCAGCTTTACTGAAGCTTTCTTT
>-|-|TRBV9|TRBJ2-1
CASSPTGSMQFF
TGTGCCAGCAGCCCTACCGGCTCTATGCAGTTCTTC
>-|TRBD1|TRBV5-6|TRBJ1-5
CASSSRDRGKPQHF
TGTGCCAGCAGCTCCCGGGACAGGGGAAAGCCCCAGCATTTT
>-|-|TRBV5-5|TRBJ1-1
CASSLGTLEAFF
TGTGCCAGCAGCTTGGGGACACTTGAAGCTTTCTTT
>once|-|TRBV7-6|TRBJ2-5
CASSPGISRETQYF
TGTGCCAGCAGCCCTGGGATCAGTAGAGAGACCCAGTACTTC
>-|TRBD1|TRBV9|TRBJ1-2
CASSVGRQGGNYGYTF
TGTGCCAGCAGCGTAGGGCGACAGGGAGGCAACTATGGCTACACCTTC
>-|-|TRBV20-1|TRBJ1-5
CSATGGNQPQHF
TGCAGTGCTACGGGAGGCAATCAGCCCCAGCATTTT
>-|-|TRBV29-1|TRBJ2-1
CSVEGLVNNEQFF
TGCAGCGTTGAGGGCTTAGTAAACAATGAGCAGTTCTTC
>-|TRBD1|TRBV19|TRBJ2-7
CASNPSGQGYEQYF
TGTGCCAGTAACCCATCTGGACAGGGTTACGAGCAGTACTTC
>-|-|TRBV21-1|TRBJ2-7
CAPHEPDRPYEQYF
TGTGCCCCTCACGAACCGGACAGGCCCTACGAGCAGTACTTC
>once|TRBD2|TRBV19|TRBJ2-1
CASSSREDEQFF
TGTGCCAGTAGTAGCCGGGAGGATGAGCAGTTCTTC
>-|-|TRBV12-3/TRBV12-4|TRBJ2-5
CASSGGGRQETQYF
TGTGCCAGCAGTGGGGGCGGGAGACAAGAGACCCAGTACTTC
>-|-|TRBV11-2|TRBJ2-7
CASSLGQGPSYEQYF
TGTGCCAGCAGCTTAGGTCAGGGTCCCTCCTACGAGCAGTACTTC
>-|-|TRBV9|TRBJ2-1
CASSVGAVPYNEQFF
TGTGCCAGCAGCGTAGGAGCGGTACCCTACAATGAGCAGTTCTTC
>few|TRBD2|TRBV7-3|TRBJ2-1
CASSLTTGGLIYNEQFF
TGTGCCAGCAGCTTAACGACGGGGGGGCTTATCTACAATGAGCAGTTCTTC
>-|-|TRBV7-3|TRBJ1-5
CASSLSLGQPQHF
TGTGCCAGCAGCTTATCCCTGGGACAGCCCCAGCATTTT
>-|TRBD2|TRBV2|TRBJ2-7
CAISGTTTKGQYF
TGTGCCATTTCCGGGACTACCACGAAAGGGCAGTACTTC
>-|-|TRBV5-6|TRBJ1-4
CASSTGPVSTNEKLFF
TGTGCCAGCAGCACCGGTCCCGTCTCGACTAATGAAAAACTGTTTTTT
>-|-|TRBV23-1|TRBJ1-6
CASSLPKSQGCNSPLHF
TGCGCCAGCAGTCTGCCGAAGTCCCAGGGTTGTAATTCACCCCTCCACTTT
>-|TRBD1|TRBV11-2|TRBJ1-1
CASSTTGTLGEAFF
TGTGCCAGCAGCACGACAGGGACCCTCGGGGAAGCTTTCTTT
>-|-|TRBV30|TRBJ2-7
CAWVGSSYEQYF
TGTGCCTGGGTGGGGAGCTCCTACGAGCAGTACTTC
>-|TRBD1|TRBV28|TRBJ1-5
CASRMGTGLRDQPQHF
TGTGCCAGCAGGATGGGGACAGGGTTGAGAGATCAGCCCCAGCATTTT
>once|TRBD1|TRBV4-2|TRBJ2-7
CASSPDRTSEQYF
TGTGCCAGCAGCCCGGACAGGACAAGCGAGCAGTACTTC
>-|TRBD1|TRBV7-9|TRBJ1-2
CASSDRGDLYGYTF
TGTGCCAGCTCCGACAGGGGTGACCTCTATGGCTACACCTTC
>-|TRBD1|TRBV29-1|TRBJ1-1
CSVGTAYTEAFF
TGCAGCGTCGGGACAGCCTACACTGAAGCTTTCTTT
>-|-|TRBV29-1|TRBJ1-5
CSVGEGTSQPQHF
TGCAGCGTTGGGGAGGGGACCAGTCAGCCCCAGCATTTT
>-|-|TRBV7-9|TRBJ2-7
CASSRGGMSSYEQYF
TGTGCCAGCAGCCGAGGGGGGATGAGCTCCTACGAGCAGTACTTC
>-|-|TRBV6-6|TRBJ2-2
CASGFTGELFF
TGTGCCAGCGGGTTCACCGGGGAGCTGTTTTTT
>-|-|TRBV2|TRBJ2-5
CASSESWGETQYF
TGTGCCAGCAGTGAAAGCTGGGGGGAGACCCAGTACTTC
>-|-|TRBV5-1|TRBJ1-1
CASSQGQSVYLNTEAFF
TGCGCCAGCAGCCAAGGACAGTCGGTTTATCTGAACACTGAAGCTTTCTTT
>-|-|TRBV29-1|TRBJ2-1
CSVEESGRIF
TGCAGCGTTGAAGAATCAGGGAGGATCTTC
>-|-|TRBV9|TRBJ2-5
CASSAPADQETQYF
TGTGCCAGCAGCGCTCCCGCGGACCAAGAGACCCAGTACTTC
>-|TRBD1|TRBV5-6|TRBJ2-7
CASSFGQGIYEQYF
TGTGCCAGCAGCTTCGGACAGGGGATCTACGAGCAGTACTTC
>-|-|TRBV2|TRBJ2-2
CASTRGNQNTGELFF
TGTGCCAGCACTAGAGGGAACCAGAACACCGGGGAGCTGTTTTTT
>-|TRBD2|TRBV6-1|TRBJ2-5
CASSAPPGRLKETQYF
TGTGCCAGCAGTGCTCCCCCCGGGAGGCTGAAAGAGACCCAGTACTTC
>-|-|TRBV29-1|TRBJ1-3
CSVEVARRSGNTIYF
TGCAGCGTTGAGGTGGCTCGGAGGTCTGGAAACACCATATATTTT
>-|TRBD2|TRBV4-1|TRBJ2-3
CASRASGGWADTQYF
TGCGCCAGCAGGGCAAGCGGGGGCTGGGCAGATACGCAGTATTTT